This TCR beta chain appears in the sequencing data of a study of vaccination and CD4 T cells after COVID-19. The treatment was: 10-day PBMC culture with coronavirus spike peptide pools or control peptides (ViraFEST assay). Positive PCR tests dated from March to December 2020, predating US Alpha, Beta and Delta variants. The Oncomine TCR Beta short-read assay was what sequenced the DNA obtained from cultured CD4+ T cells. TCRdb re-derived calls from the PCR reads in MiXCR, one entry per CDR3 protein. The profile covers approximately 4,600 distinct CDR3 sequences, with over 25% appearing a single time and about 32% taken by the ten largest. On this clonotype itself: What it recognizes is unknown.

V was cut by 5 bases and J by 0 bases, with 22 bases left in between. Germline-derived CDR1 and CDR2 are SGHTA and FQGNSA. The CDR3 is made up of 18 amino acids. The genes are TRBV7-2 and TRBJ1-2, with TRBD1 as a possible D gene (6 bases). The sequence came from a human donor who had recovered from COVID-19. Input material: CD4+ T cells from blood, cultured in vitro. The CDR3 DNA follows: TGTGCCAGCAGCACGCAATTGGGCCCGACAGGAACTAACTATGGCTACACCTTC. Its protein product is CASSTQLGPTGTNYGYTF.